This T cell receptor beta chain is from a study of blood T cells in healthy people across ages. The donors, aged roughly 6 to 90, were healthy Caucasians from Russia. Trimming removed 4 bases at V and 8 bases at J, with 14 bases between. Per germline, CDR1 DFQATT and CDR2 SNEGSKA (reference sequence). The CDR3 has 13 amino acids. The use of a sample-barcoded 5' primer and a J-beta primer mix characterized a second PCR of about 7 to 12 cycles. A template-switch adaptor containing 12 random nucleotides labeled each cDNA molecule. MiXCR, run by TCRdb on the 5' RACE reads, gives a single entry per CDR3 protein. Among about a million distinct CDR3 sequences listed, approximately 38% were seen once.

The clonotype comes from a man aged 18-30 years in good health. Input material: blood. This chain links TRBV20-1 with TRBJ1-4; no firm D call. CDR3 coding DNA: TGCAGTGCTAATGCGGGCGATCGGGAAAAACTGTTTTTT. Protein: CSANAGDREKLFF.